This TCR beta chain was sequenced during a study of blood T cell repertoires in COVID-19. Study as a whole: T cells, B-cell-depleted T cells, or PBMCs provided the cDNA or gDNA that served as material.

As handled by the study authors: Nucleated cell counts were estimated from reference gene primer amplification. Profiling relied on immunoSEQ multiplex PCR, and the TCRdb table lists in-frame clones only, not all of them. D and trimming were read from the DNA, whereas the V and J calls and clone size are those reported in that table. The sample records about 200,000 clones, roughly 80% being singletons. The ends were cut back, 1 base at V and 10 bases at J, with 7 bases in the middle. In germline, CDR1 is SGHTA, CDR2 FQGTGA. This CDR3 contains 12 residues. The sequencing sample was made of peripheral blood. The chain carries TRBV7-3 and TRBJ2-2; D call uncertain. The TCR was taken from an elderly woman with acute or convalescent COVID-19. For the CDR3, the DNA is TGTGCCAGCAGCTTAAACCGCGAGGAGCTGTTTTTT. Protein: CASSLNREELFF.